This note documents a single T cell receptor beta chain sequence. No antigen is known for it. This sample stems from a study of T cell responses to AZD1222 COVID-19 vaccine. The table came from immunoSEQ multiplex PCR; TCRdb's copy has only in-frame clones and leaves some out. The sample includes around 110,000 clones, about 88% seen only once; the top ten take 6.5% to 9.5%. Study outcomes and limitations: The study found vaccine-associated CD4 TCRs spanning spike, dominant at 160-218 and 743-854. It was only after the peak T cell response that any repertoires were sampled. Targeting of unmutated variant regions was reportedly seen in nearly half of spike-specific TCRs.

The V and J ends lost 2 bases and 8 bases respectively, with 16 bases between them. The CDR3 has 16 amino acids. Germline loops: CDR1 MDHEN, CDR2 SYDVKM. Specimen: peripheral blood, collected on day 0 of AZD1222 vaccination. This TCR was sampled from an adult in good health. The V and J genes are TRBV28 and TRBJ1-6; maybe TRBD1 (6 bases). The CDR3 DNA is TGTGCCAGCAGTTTAGGGGTAGGGGGAGGGGATTCACCCCTCCACTTT. This encodes CASSLGVGGGDSPLHF.